Detailed here is one T cell receptor (beta chain). This sample is part of a study of T cells after yellow fever vaccination. Findings and limits, study-wide: Peak timing came faster in the weaker secondary response, day 5 versus 15. Of the clonotypes, a small share occurred in both CD4 and CD8 compartments. The presence of abundant clonotypes contaminating from the bulk population was possible in FACS-sorted repertoires.

By 5'RACE template switching, TCR cDNA was produced, with a universal primer site and UMIs added in the process. TCRdb used MiXCR to reprocess the 5' RACE reads, holding one entry per CDR3 protein. The sample has 100,000 or so distinct CDR3 sequences, under 9% seen once. In germline, CDR1 is WSHSY, CDR2 SAAADI. Trimming removed 2 bases at V and 7 bases at J, with 11 bases between. The CDR3 contains 13 residues. This specimen was CD8+ T cells not binding an NS4B(214-222) dextramer, sorted from PBMCs, taken roughly 15 days after the first yellow fever vaccination. The chain joins TRBV10-2 to TRBJ1-1; D possibly corresponds to TRBD1 (6 bases). This receptor was taken from a man aged 18 to 30 who received the YFV17D yellow fever vaccine. CDR3: CASSEGGADEAFF. CDR3 bases: TGCGCCAGCAGTGAGGGGGGGGCCGATGAAGCTTTCTTT.